This T cell receptor (beta chain) was observed in a study of T-cell memory formation after mild COVID-19. Study-wide background: Clustering of TCRs was largely donor specific. Broader study findings: Of the contracting clones, CD4+ ones lay mainly in CM and EM, and CD8+ ones in EMRA.

The sample holds a few counts of this clonotype. The antigen is not known. A 5'RACE reaction primed in the constant segment made cDNA libraries of TCR alpha and TCR beta, and these carried sample barcodes and UMIs. TCRdb re-called the 5' RACE reads through MiXCR, storing one row per CDR3 protein. The data contain 300,000 or so distinct CDR3 sequences, approximately 16% of them singletons. This clonotype was obtained from a man between 18 and 29 years old who had mild COVID-19 (a few samples of this study predate the infection). Cell type and time point are not known. Material for sequencing was PBMCs or a T cell subset sorted from them (not recorded which).

DNA for the CDR3: TGTGCCAGCAGCGGCCCGGGAGGGCATGAGCAGTTCTTC. It translates to CASSGPGGHEQFF. The chain has TRBV7-9 and TRBJ2-1; 8 bases are a match to TRBD2. Germline lookup yields CDR1 SEHNR and CDR2 FQNEAQ (reference sequence). The CDR3 is made up of 13 amino acids. Trimming at V came to 5 bases and at J to 8 bases, leaving 5 bases not matched to a gene.